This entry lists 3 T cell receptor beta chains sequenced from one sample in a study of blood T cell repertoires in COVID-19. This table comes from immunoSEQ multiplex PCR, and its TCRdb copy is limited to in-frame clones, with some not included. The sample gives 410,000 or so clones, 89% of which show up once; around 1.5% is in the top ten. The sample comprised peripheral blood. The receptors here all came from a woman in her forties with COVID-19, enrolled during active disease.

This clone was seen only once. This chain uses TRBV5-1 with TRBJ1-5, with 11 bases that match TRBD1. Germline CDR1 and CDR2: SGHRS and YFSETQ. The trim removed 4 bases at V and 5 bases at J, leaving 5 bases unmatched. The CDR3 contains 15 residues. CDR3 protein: CASSVGQGDDQPQHF. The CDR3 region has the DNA TGCGCCAGCAGCGTGGGACAGGGGGACGATCAGCCCCAGCATTTT.

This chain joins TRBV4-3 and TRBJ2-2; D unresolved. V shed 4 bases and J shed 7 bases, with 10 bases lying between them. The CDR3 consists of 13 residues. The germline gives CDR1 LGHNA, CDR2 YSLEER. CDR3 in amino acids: CASSRERGGELFF. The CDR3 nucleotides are TGCGCCAGCAGCCGAGAGCGTGGCGGGGAGCTGTTTTTT.

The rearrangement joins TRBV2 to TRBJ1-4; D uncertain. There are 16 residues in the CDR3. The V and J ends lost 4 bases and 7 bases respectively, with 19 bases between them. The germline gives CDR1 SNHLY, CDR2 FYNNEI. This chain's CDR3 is CASSVSIVGSGEKLFF. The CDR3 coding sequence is TGTGCCAGCAGTGTGTCGATCGTCGGGAGCGGTGAAAAACTGTTTTTT.